These 24 T cell receptor beta chains were sequenced from one sample in a study of cytomegalovirus exposure and HLA in healthy donors. PCR primers comprised 60 Vbeta and 13 Jbeta primers. Some clones are missing from TCRdb's copy, which holds only in-frame ones; the method was immunoSEQ multiplex PCR. This repertoire includes about 140,000 clones. The sequenced material came from PBMCs. Receptors originate from a man in his forties in good health and CMV-seronegative.

The chain uses TRBV5-4 and TRBJ2-3; 10 bases align to TRBD2. Germline V CDR1 and CDR2: SGHNT, YYREEE (reference sequence). This CDR3 has 16 residues. Trimming cost V 5 bases and J 2 bases; bases outside gene matches: 8. The chain's CDR3 is CASRSAAGGSTDTQYF. The CDR3 region has the DNA TGTGCCAGCAGGTCTGCAGCGGGGGGGTCCACAGATACGCAGTATTTT.

The V and J genes are TRBV4-1 and TRBJ2-5; 7 bases match TRBD2. CDR3 length: 17 residues. Unmatched junction bases numbered 11, after V lost 0 bases and J lost 4 bases. Germline V lookup: CDR1 MGHRA, CDR2 YSYEKL. The CDR3 is CASSQDPDRDYGETQYF. The CDR3 DNA reads TGCGCCAGCAGCCAAGATCCCGATAGGGACTACGGAGAGACCCAGTACTTC.

This chain uses TRBV2 with TRBJ2-3; TRBD2 might be the D (6 bases). From germline, CDR1 is SNHLY and CDR2 FYNNEI. V was clipped by 4 bases and J by 0 bases, with 11 bases between them. This CDR3 comprises 15 residues. The CDR3 nucleotides read TGTGCCAGCAGTGCGGGGGTCCCTAGCACAGATACGCAGTATTTT. It translates to CASSAGVPSTDTQYF.

The chain links TRBV19 to TRBJ2-7, with D tentatively TRBD2 (6 bases). Trimming took off 3 bases at V and 4 bases at J, with 10 bases between the two ends. Germline-derived CDR1 and CDR2 are LNHDA and SQIVND (reference sequence). The CDR3 contains 13 residues. The CDR3 region has the DNA TGTGCCAGTAGTATCGGGGACTCATACGAGCAGTACTTC. This encodes CASSIGDSYEQYF. Looking up the rest from reference TRBV19 and TRBJ2-7 gives the full variable domain: DGGITQSPKYLFRKEGQNVTLSCEQNLNHDAMYWYRQDPGQGLRLIYYSQIVNDFQKGDIAEGYSVSREKKESFPLTVTSAQKNPTAFYLCASSIGDSYEQYFGPGTRLTVT.

The chain uses TRBV2 and TRBJ1-5, with a possible D match to TRBD1 (6 bases). The CDR3 sequence is 12 residues long. The germline V gene has CDR1 SNHLY and CDR2 FYNNEI. The germline V and J ends were trimmed by 3 bases and 6 bases, with 6 bases remaining between them. The CDR3 DNA is TGTGCCAGCAGTGAGGACAGTCAGCCCCAGCATTTT. Translating it yields CASSEDSQPQHF.

The V call is TRBV4-3, the J call TRBJ2-7; 10 bases agree with TRBD2. Germline CDR1 reads LGHNA; CDR2 reads YSLEER. CDR3 length: 15 amino acids. The junction had 4 bases not matched to a gene; V was cut back by 3 bases and J by 2 bases. CDR3 in amino acids: CASSQGSGGTYEQYF. CDR3 in DNA: TGCGCCAGCAGCCAGGGTAGCGGGGGGACCTACGAGCAGTACTTC.

The V call is TRBV5-6, the J call TRBJ2-5; D might be TRBD2 (5 bases). The CDR3 consists of 16 residues. Germline V gene lookup returns CDR1 SGHDT and CDR2 YYEEEE. With 4 bases removed from V and 2 bases from J, the gap between germline ends came to 18 bases. For the CDR3, the DNA is TGTGCCAGCAGCCTTGGGAGCCCCTTCTTTCAAGAGACCCAGTACTTC. Amino acids: CASSLGSPFFQETQYF.

The chain is built from TRBV7-9 and TRBJ2-3, with 11 bases that match TRBD2. The germline V gene has CDR1 SEHNR and CDR2 FQNEAQ (reference sequence). This CDR3 has 17 amino acids. The trim removed 0 bases at V and 2 bases at J, leaving 4 bases unmatched. The CDR3 here is CASSLAGTSGVTDTQYF. The DNA for the CDR3 is TGTGCCAGCAGCTTAGCCGGGACTAGCGGAGTCACAGATACGCAGTATTTT.

V is TRBV5-1 and J is TRBJ2-3; 8 bases fit TRBD2. The CDR3 extends over 16 amino acids. V was pared by 3 bases and J by 1 base, with 7 bases of the junction left unmatched. In germline, CDR1 is SGHRS, CDR2 YFSETQ. The chain's CDR3 is CASSSTSAGGTDTQYF. CDR3 coding DNA: TGCGCCAGCAGCTCGACCTCAGCGGGGGGCACAGATACGCAGTATTTT.

This chain connects TRBV7-9 to TRBJ2-7; 7 nucleotides match TRBD1. Germline V CDR1 and CDR2: SEHNR, FQNEAQ (reference sequence). This CDR3 region has 15 residues. Germline trimming cut 3 bases from V and 6 bases from J; bases unmatched to any gene: 11. The CDR3 DNA follows: TGTGCCAGCAGCTTGGGGGACAGTGGGTCCGGCGAGCAGTACTTC. Translated: CASSLGDSGSGEQYF.

This rearrangement joins TRBV5-4 to TRBJ2-7; D is unresolved. V was trimmed by 1 base and J by 3 bases, leaving 11 bases between them. Germline V gene lookup returns CDR1 SGHNT and CDR2 YYREEE (reference sequence). This CDR3 contains 14 residues. CDR3 amino acids: CASSLSSLYYEQYF. DNA of the CDR3: TGTGCCAGCAGCTTGAGTAGTCTTTACTACGAGCAGTACTTC.

The rearrangement uses TRBV11-3 and TRBJ1-1; D ambiguous. Trimming left V 1 base short and J 4 bases short, with 7 bases between. CDR1 and CDR2 (germline): SGHNT, YENEEA. This CDR3 region has 13 residues. CDR3 sequence reads: CASSLVGSTEAFF. For the CDR3, the DNA is TGTGCCAGCAGCTTAGTCGGGTCCACTGAAGCTTTCTTT.

The chain has TRBV7-9 and TRBJ2-2; D is possibly TRBD1 (6 bases). The CDR3 contains 13 residues. Between the trimmed V and J ends, which lost 10 bases and 1 base, there was a span of 10 bases. Per germline, CDR1 SEHNR and CDR2 FQNEAQ (reference sequence). CDR3 amino acids: CATQTGNTGELFF. CDR3 nucleotide sequence: TGTGCCACCCAGACAGGGAACACCGGGGAGCTGTTTTTT.

This chain joins TRBV4-1 and TRBJ2-7; TRBD1 might be the D (5 bases). Germline CDR1 MGHRA, CDR2 YSYEKL. The ends were cut back, 0 bases at V and 1 base at J, with 10 bases in the middle. This CDR3 spans 15 amino acids. The CDR3 reads CASSQDSTGSYEQYF. DNA for the CDR3: TGCGCCAGCAGCCAAGATAGCACAGGTTCCTACGAGCAGTACTTC.

Written as DNA, the CDR3 is TGTGCCAGCAGTGACCAGATGTACGAGCAGTACTTC. Translation: CASSDQMYEQYF. This chain links TRBV6-1 with TRBJ2-7; D unclear. The germline V gene has CDR1 MNHNS and CDR2 SASEGT. Trimming removed 3 bases from V and 4 bases from J, with 7 bases in between. The CDR3 is made up of 12 amino acids.

J is TRBJ1-1 and V is TRBV5-1, with D unclear. Germline lookup yields CDR1 SGHRS and CDR2 YFSETQ. CDR3 length equals 14 residues. The V and J ends lost 2 bases and 6 bases respectively, with 14 bases between them. This chain's CDR3 is CASSFAERNAEAFF. CDR3 nucleotides: TGCGCCAGCAGCTTCGCCGAGAGAAACGCTGAAGCTTTCTTT.

This chain connects TRBV2 to TRBJ1-1, with D hard to call. CDR1 is SNHLY, CDR2 FYNNEI, per germline. The V gene lost 2 bases and the J gene lost 4 bases, with 14 bases spanning the gap. The CDR3 loop spans 15 amino acids. CDR3 nucleotides: TGTGCCAGCAGTGAAAACGGGGTTGGCGGCACTGAAGCTTTCTTT. As protein: CASSENGVGGTEAFF.

The chain employs TRBV6-1 and TRBJ2-7; D is unresolved. Trimming left V 1 base short and J 6 bases short, with 13 bases between. The CDR3 covers 14 residues. CDR1 is MNHNS, CDR2 SASEGT, per germline. The CDR3 DNA follows: TGTGCCAGCAGTGAAGGAGAGTGGAGAGGCGAGCAGTACTTC. It specifies CASSEGEWRGEQYF.

The chain uses TRBV6-1 and TRBJ1-2, with D maybe TRBD1 (6 bases). Germline V gene lookup returns CDR1 MNHNS and CDR2 SASEGT. The CDR3 covers 15 residues. V lost 1 base to trimming and J lost 7 bases, with 16 bases between them. CDR3 region: CASSEVGAIYGGYTF. The DNA of the CDR3 is TGTGCCAGCAGTGAAGTGGGGGCAATATATGGTGGCTACACCTTC.

This sequence joins TRBV4-1 and TRBJ2-3, with 10 bases matching TRBD2. The CDR3 sequence is 17 residues long. Trimming cost V 1 base and J 0 bases; bases outside gene matches: 4. Germline V gives CDR1 MGHRA, CDR2 YSYEKL. For the CDR3, the DNA is TGCGCCAGCAGCCAAGTGCCTAGCGGGGGCAGCACAGATACGCAGTATTTT. Protein product: CASSQVPSGGSTDTQYF.

The V gene is TRBV4-1, the J gene TRBJ2-5; D is uncertain. The CDR3 runs to 15 residues. The germline gives CDR1 MGHRA, CDR2 YSYEKL. V was trimmed by 4 bases and J by 4 bases, leaving 16 bases between them. CDR3 protein: CASSLSTLRGETQYF. The CDR3 nucleotides read TGCGCCAGCAGCCTAAGCACTCTCCGCGGAGAGACCCAGTACTTC.

The chain uses TRBV29-1 and TRBJ2-7; D ambiguous. Trimming cost V 5 bases and J 0 bases, with 20 bases left between them. Germline lookup yields CDR1 SQVTM and CDR2 ANQGSEA. The CDR3 sequence is 16 residues long. The CDR3 nucleotides read TGCAGCGTTTACGGCCCACGAGGAGTGAGCTCCTACGAGCAGTACTTC. It specifies CSVYGPRGVSSYEQYF.

This chain uses TRBV4-2 with TRBJ1-1; TRBD1 might be the D (5 bases). The CDR3 runs 15 residues. The V gene's germline CDR1 is LGHNA and CDR2 YNFKEQ. Trimming stripped 4 bases from V and 4 bases from J, with 16 bases between. The CDR3: CASSPVRGGTTEAFF. Here the CDR3 DNA reads TGTGCCAGCAGCCCTGTTCGGGGGGGGACCACTGAAGCTTTCTTT.

The V call is TRBV2, the J call TRBJ1-5, with D uncertain. CDR1 and CDR2 (germline): SNHLY, FYNNEI. This CDR3 is 12 amino acids long. Between the trimmed V and J ends, which lost 3 bases and 15 bases, there was a span of 15 bases. The CDR3 DNA is TGTGCCAGCAGTGAGGAGGGTAGGGTCAGGCATTTT. Residues: CASSEEGRVRHF.